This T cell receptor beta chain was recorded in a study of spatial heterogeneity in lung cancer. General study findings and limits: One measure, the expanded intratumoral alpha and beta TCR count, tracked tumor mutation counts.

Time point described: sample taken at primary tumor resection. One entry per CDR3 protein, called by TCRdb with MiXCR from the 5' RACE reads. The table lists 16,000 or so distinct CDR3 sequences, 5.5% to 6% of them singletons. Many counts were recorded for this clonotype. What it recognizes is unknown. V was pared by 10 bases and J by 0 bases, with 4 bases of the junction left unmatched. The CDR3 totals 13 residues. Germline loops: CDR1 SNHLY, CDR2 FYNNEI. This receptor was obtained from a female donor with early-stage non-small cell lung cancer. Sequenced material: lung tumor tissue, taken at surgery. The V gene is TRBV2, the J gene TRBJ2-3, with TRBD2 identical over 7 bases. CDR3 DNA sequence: TGTGCCACCCGTAGCGGGAGCACAGATACGCAGTATTTT. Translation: CATRSGSTDTQYF.